Shown below are 18 T cell receptor beta chains from a single sample sequenced in a study of blood T cells in healthy people across ages. The use of a sample-barcoded 5' primer and a J-beta primer mix characterized a second PCR of about 7 to 12 cycles. TCRdb re-derived calls from the 5' RACE reads in MiXCR, one entry per CDR3 protein. The sample lists around 1.5 million distinct CDR3 sequences, 42% occurring once. Sequencing was performed on blood. Receptor source: a woman under 30 in good health.

This chain joins TRBV12-3 or TRBV12-4 and TRBJ1-1; 7 bases map to TRBD1. Trimming cost V 9 bases and J 5 bases; bases outside gene matches: 3. The CDR3 has 11 residues. CDR3 sequence (DNA): TGTGCCAGTCAGGGGGTAACTGAAGCTTTCTTT. Translated, it gives CASQGVTEAFF.

The V call is TRBV12-3 or TRBV12-4, the J call TRBJ2-3, with TRBD1 as a possible D gene (6 bases). Between the trimmed V and J ends, which lost 5 bases and 2 bases, there was a span of 14 bases. The CDR3 is 15 residues long. The CDR3 spells CASSRIGQFTDTQYF. CDR3 DNA: TGTGCCAGCAGTCGAATAGGACAGTTCACAGATACGCAGTATTTT.

This clonotype was found a few times. The chain is built from TRBV15 and TRBJ1-2; 12 bases match TRBD1. This CDR3 has 15 residues. V shed 2 bases and J 7 bases; nucleotides not matched to a gene: 5. The germline CDR1 and CDR2 sequences are LNHNV and YYDKDF (reference sequence). CDR3: CATSRPGTGGSGYTF. CDR3 DNA: TGTGCCACCAGCAGACCTGGGACAGGGGGCAGTGGCTACACCTTC. The full variable domain, completed using reference TRBV15 and TRBJ1-2, is DAMVIQNPRYQVTQFGKPVTLSCSQTLNHNVMYWYQQKSSQAPKLLFHYYDKDFNNEADTPDNFQSRRPNTSFCFLDIRSPGLGDTAMYLCATSRPGTGGSGYTFGSGTRLTVV.

V usage is TRBV5-6 and J usage is TRBJ2-7; 10 bases fit TRBD2. In germline, CDR1 is SGHDT, CDR2 YYEEEE. CDR3 length: 16 residues. The V and J ends lost 1 base and 2 bases, in that order; junction bases with no gene match: 6. The CDR3 sequence: CASSLLETSGPYEQYF. Written as DNA, the CDR3 is TGTGCCAGCAGCTTGTTGGAGACTAGCGGGCCCTACGAGCAGTACTTC.

The chain recombines TRBV20-1 with TRBJ1-1; TRBD1 is a possible D gene (5 bases). V gave up 5 bases and J gave up 4 bases, with 14 bases separating them. The length of the CDR3 is 13 residues. Germline V lookup: CDR1 DFQATT, CDR2 SNEGSKA (reference sequence). Here the CDR3 reads CSAPPGLSTEAFF. In DNA form, the CDR3 reads TGCAGTGCTCCCCCAGGGTTGTCCACTGAAGCTTTCTTT.

The chain couples TRBV7-3 to TRBJ2-2; the D call may be TRBD1 or TRBD2 (5 bases each). The germline V gene has CDR1 SGHTA and CDR2 FQGTGA. With 5 bases removed from V and 2 bases from J, the gap between germline ends came to 18 bases. The CDR3 runs to 17 residues. This chain's CDR3 is CASSPNPGQFNTGELFF. Here the CDR3 DNA reads TGTGCCAGCAGCCCCAATCCGGGGCAATTTAACACCGGGGAGCTGTTTTTT.

With respect to this clonotype: Since a much larger clone is just one base distant, this may be a read error. The genes are TRBV29-1 and TRBJ1-4, with D unclear. Germline assignment: CDR1 SQVTM and CDR2 ANQGSEA. The CDR3 covers 12 residues. DNA for the CDR3: TGCGGCGGGGTGGACGGTAATGAAAAACTGTTTTTT. This codes for CGGVDGNEKLFF.

The chain joins TRBV28 to TRBJ1-2; 10 bases agree with TRBD1. The germline V gene has CDR1 MDHEN and CDR2 SYDVKM. This CDR3 region has 14 residues. The ends lost 6 bases at V and 8 bases at J; junction bases unmatched: 9. The CDR3 region is CASREPGQGYGYTF. Here the CDR3 DNA reads TGTGCCAGCAGGGAGCCGGGACAGGGGTACGGCTACACCTTC.

The chain employs TRBV2 and TRBJ2-1; 12 nucleotides align to TRBD2. Germline loops: CDR1 SNHLY, CDR2 FYNNEI. The trim removed 6 bases at V and 12 bases at J, leaving 15 bases unmatched. The CDR3 runs to 16 residues. CDR3 nucleotide sequence: TGTGCCAGCAGGCCCAGATCTAGCGGGAGGGTACAGGGGCAGTTCTTC. Encoded protein: CASRPRSSGRVQGQFF.

This clonotype was counted only a few times. This rearrangement joins TRBV5-1 to TRBJ2-1, with a weak D call TRBD1 (6 bases). Trimming pared 4 bases from V and 4 bases from J, leaving 15 bases between. The CDR3 totals 15 residues. In germline, CDR1 is SGHRS, CDR2 YFSETQ. The DNA of the CDR3 is TGCGCCAGCAGCAGGGGGTCTCTGAGTTACAATGAGCAGTTCTTC. Translated, it gives CASSRGSLSYNEQFF.

This chain connects TRBV5-5 to TRBJ2-7; D assignment may be TRBD1 or TRBD2 (5 bases each). The CDR3 has 13 residues. The germline V gene encodes CDR1 SGHKS and CDR2 YYEKEE (reference sequence). The V and J ends lost 3 bases and 6 bases respectively, with 13 bases between them. The CDR3: CASSSRGVGEQYF. In nucleotides, the CDR3 is TGTGCCAGCAGCTCGCGAGGGGTAGGCGAGCAGTACTTC. Full variable domain (missing parts from reference TRBV5-5 and TRBJ2-7): DAGVTQSPTHLIKTRGQQVTLRCSPISGHKSVSWYQQVLGQGPQFIFQYYEKEERGRGNFPDRFSARQFPNYSSELNVNALLLGDSALYLCASSSRGVGEQYFGPGTRLTVT.

This clonotype was seen only a few times. The V and J genes are TRBV12-3 or TRBV12-4 and TRBJ1-1; TRBD1 might be the D (5 bases). Trimming stripped 3 bases from V and 8 bases from J, with 16 bases between. The CDR3 sequence is 14 residues long. CDR3 loop: CASSLYSRGEEAFF. The CDR3 nucleotides are TGTGCCAGCAGTTTGTACAGTCGGGGGGAAGAAGCTTTCTTT.

The CDR3 region has the DNA TGCAGTGCTAGAGGGTCCCGAGTGGGGGGTTTTGACGAGCAGTACTTC. It codes for CSARGSRVGGFDEQYF. The gene calls are TRBV20-1 and TRBJ2-7, with a weak D call TRBD2 (6 bases). V was pared by 1 base and J by 5 bases, with 21 bases between. The V gene's germline CDR1 is DFQATT and CDR2 SNEGSKA (reference sequence). There are 16 residues in the CDR3.

The rearrangement joins TRBV6-5 to TRBJ2-1, with D unresolved. Germline V gene data show CDR1 as MNHEY and CDR2 as SVGAGI. V lost 2 bases, J lost 1 base, and 6 bases lay in between. This CDR3 has 14 residues. Here the CDR3 DNA reads TGTGCCAGCAGTTACGTGGGTTCCTACAATGAGCAGTTCTTC. Encoded protein: CASSYVGSYNEQFF.

The chain employs TRBV28 and TRBJ2-2; D not certain. With 6 bases removed from V and 4 bases from J, the gap between germline ends came to 9 bases. CDR1 is MDHEN and CDR2 is SYDVKM in the germline V gene. There are 13 residues in the CDR3. The CDR3 region is CASSPIVTGELFF. In DNA, the CDR3 is TGTGCCAGCAGCCCGATAGTCACCGGGGAGCTGTTTTTT.

The rearrangement uses TRBV27 and TRBJ2-3, with 12 bases identical to TRBD2. CDR1 and CDR2 from the germline V gene are MNHEY and SMNVEV (reference sequence). V dropped 5 bases and J dropped 2; count of bases not matched to a gene: 8. The CDR3 has 17 amino acids. DNA for the CDR3: TGTGCCAGCAGTACCGACCTAGCGGGAGGGTTCACAGATACGCAGTATTTT. This translates into CASSTDLAGGFTDTQYF.

This clonotype was recorded many times. CDR3 loop: CSVRDGYEQYF. The CDR3 DNA is TGCAGCGTTCGGGACGGGTACGAGCAGTACTTC. This chain connects TRBV29-1 to TRBJ2-7; the D call may be TRBD1 or TRBD2 (5 bases each). The CDR3 is 11 residues long. V shed 5 bases and J shed 4 bases, with 9 bases lying between them. The V gene's germline CDR1 is SQVTM and CDR2 ANQGSEA.

The chain has TRBV30 and TRBJ2-2; TRBD2 matches 7 bases. The length of the CDR3 is 14 residues. J was trimmed by 2 bases and V by 3 bases; bases with no gene match: 3. The germline V gene encodes CDR1 GTSNPN and CDR2 SVGIG (reference sequence). CDR3 residues: CAWSRGVNTGELFF. Here the CDR3 DNA reads TGTGCCTGGAGCCGGGGGGTCAACACCGGGGAGCTGTTTTTT. The complete variable domain, with remaining parts taken from reference TRBV30 and TRBJ2-2, reads SQTIHQWPATLVQPVGSPLSLECTVEGTSNPNLYWYRQAAGRGLQLLFYSVGIGQISSEVPQNLSASRPQDRQFILSSKKLLLSDSGFYLCAWSRGVNTGELFFGEGSRLTVL.